This T cell receptor beta chain stems from a study of glioma-infiltrating T cells. V was clipped by 4 bases and J by 6 bases; unmatched bases: 3. The CDR3 length is 14 residues. Germline loops: CDR1 SEHNR, CDR2 FQNEAQ (reference sequence). The iRepertoire nested amplicon-rescue multiplex PCR amplified TCR alpha and beta CDR3s from RNA. TCRdb re-called the multiplex PCR reads through MiXCR, storing one row per CDR3 protein. The data show some 150,000 distinct CDR3 sequences, about 39% seen once. This clonotype was counted only a few times. This TCR came from a human donor with low-grade glioma or glioblastoma, undergoing nonglioma brain surgery, or in good health (not recorded which). Sequencing used glioma tissue, nonneoplastic brain tissue, or PBMCs (not recorded which). V is TRBV7-9 and J is TRBJ1-6; 7 bases match TRBD1. As DNA, the CDR3 is TGTGCCAGCAGCTCGGACAGGATTAATTCACCCCTCCACTTT. This codes for CASSSDRINSPLHF. The full variable domain, its missing parts supplied by reference TRBV7-9 and TRBJ1-6, is DTGVSQNPRHKITKRGQNVTFRCDPISEHNRLYWYRQTLGQGPEFLTYFQNEAQLEKSRLLSDRFSAERPKGSFSTLEIQRTEQGDSAMYLCASSSDRINSPLHFGNGTRLTVT.